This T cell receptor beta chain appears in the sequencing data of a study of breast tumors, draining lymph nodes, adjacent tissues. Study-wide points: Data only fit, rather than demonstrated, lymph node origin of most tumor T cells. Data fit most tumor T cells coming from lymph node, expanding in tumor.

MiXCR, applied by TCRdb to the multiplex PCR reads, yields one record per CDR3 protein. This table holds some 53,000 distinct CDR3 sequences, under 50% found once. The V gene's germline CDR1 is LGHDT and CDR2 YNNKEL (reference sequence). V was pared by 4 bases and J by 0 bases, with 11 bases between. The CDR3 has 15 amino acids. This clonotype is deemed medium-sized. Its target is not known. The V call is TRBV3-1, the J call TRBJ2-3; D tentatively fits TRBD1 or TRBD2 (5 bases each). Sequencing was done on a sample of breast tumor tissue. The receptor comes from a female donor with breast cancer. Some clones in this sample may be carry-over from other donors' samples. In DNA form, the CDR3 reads TGTGCCAGCAGCCCTTACCGGGACAGCACAGATACGCAGTATTTT. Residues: CASSPYRDSTDTQYF.